The 22 T cell receptor beta chains presented below share a single source sample, sequenced in a study of CD49a tissue-resident CD8 T cells in human skin. Clones were sequenced by immunoSEQ multiplex PCR, and TCRdb holds only the in-frame ones, with some missing. This sample's table has approximately 81 clones. The specimen was CLA+ CD8+ effector memory T cells sorted from blood. The receptor set was obtained from a human donor in good health.

This clone was found once. The V gene is TRBV30, the J gene TRBJ1-2; D remains ambiguous. Per the germline V gene, CDR1 is GTSNPN and CDR2 is SVGIG (reference sequence). The CDR3 contains 16 residues. V was cut by 5 bases and J by 4 bases, with 23 bases left in between. CDR3 DNA: TGTGCCTGGCATACTAGGAGTTATAGAAAGACCTATGGCTACACCTTC. This sequence encodes CAWHTRSYRKTYGYTF.

This chain links TRBV7-9 with TRBJ2-1; TRBD2 might be the D (5 bases). The germline gives CDR1 SEHNR, CDR2 FQNEAQ (reference sequence). The V end was cut by 4 bases, the J end by 10 bases, with 11 bases between. This CDR3 is built from 12 residues. This chain's CDR3 is CASSSAGNEQFF. The CDR3 DNA reads as TGTGCCAGCAGCTCCGCCGGGAACGAGCAGTTCTTC.

The V and J genes are TRBV4-1 and TRBJ2-7, with a possible D match to TRBD1 (5 bases). The CDR3 spans 14 residues. V lost 0 bases to trimming and J lost 2 bases, with 8 bases between them. Germline CDR1 reads MGHRA; CDR2 reads YSYEKL. In DNA, the CDR3 is TGCGCCAGCAGCCAAGATCCAGGGACCTACGAGCAGTACTTC. This codes for CASSQDPGTYEQYF.

The V and J genes are TRBV5-1 and TRBJ2-7; 10 nucleotides align to TRBD1. Germline loops: CDR1 SGHRS, CDR2 YFSETQ. The CDR3 spans 14 residues. The V segment lost 4 bases and the J segment 3 bases; nucleotides outside the gene matches: 4. CDR3 amino acids: CASSERDRGYEQYF. The CDR3 coding sequence is TGCGCCAGCAGCGAACGGGACAGGGGCTACGAGCAGTACTTC.

The chain has TRBV4-2 and TRBJ2-1, with TRBD2 matching over 7 bases. Germline CDR1 reads LGHNA; CDR2 reads YNFKEQ. Germline trimming cut 0 bases from V and 4 bases from J; bases unmatched to any gene: 6. The CDR3 has 16 amino acids. The CDR3 region has the DNA TGTGCCAGCAGCCAAGAGAGGGCGGGAGTTTACAATGAGCAGTTCTTC. Protein product: CASSQERAGVYNEQFF.

The V gene is TRBV19, the J gene TRBJ2-5, with D possibly being TRBD1 (5 bases). Germline V lookup: CDR1 LNHDA, CDR2 SQIVND (reference sequence). CDR3 size: 15 residues. V lost 2 bases, J lost 4 bases, and 14 bases lay in between. CDR3 amino acids: CASSIHQGRRETQYF. The CDR3 region has the DNA TGTGCCAGTAGTATACACCAGGGAAGGAGAGAGACCCAGTACTTC. Full variable domain (missing parts from reference TRBV19 and TRBJ2-5): DGGITQSPKYLFRKEGQNVTLSCEQNLNHDAMYWYRQDPGQGLRLIYYSQIVNDFQKGDIAEGYSVSREKKESFPLTVTSAQKNPTAFYLCASSIHQGRRETQYFGPGTRLLVL.

This clone was observed a few times. This chain joins TRBV6-4 and TRBJ2-1, with 11 positions matching TRBD2. The CDR3 contains 15 residues. The germline gives CDR1 MRHNA, CDR2 SNTAGT. The V segment lost 4 bases and the J segment 4 bases; nucleotides outside the gene matches: 3. DNA for the CDR3: TGTGCCAGCAGTGTAGCGGGAGGGGGGTACAATGAGCAGTTCTTC. The encoded protein is CASSVAGGGYNEQFF.

J is TRBJ2-1 and V is TRBV6-4, with a weak D call TRBD1 (6 bases). CDR1 and CDR2 from the germline V gene are MRHNA and SNTAGT. Trimming removed 3 bases from V and 7 bases from J, with 13 bases in between. The CDR3 contains 14 residues. The CDR3 is CASSEGYQGNEQFF. The CDR3 coding sequence is TGTGCCAGCAGTGAGGGATATCAGGGGAATGAGCAGTTCTTC.

The chain employs TRBV29-1 and TRBJ2-7, with TRBD2 identical over 7 bases. This CDR3 contains 13 residues. Per germline, CDR1 SQVTM and CDR2 ANQGSEA. After removal of 4 bases from V and 0 bases from J, the junction contained 3 bases not matched to a gene. DNA of the CDR3: TGCAGCGTTGCGGGGGGTAGCTCCTACGAGCAGTACTTC. It encodes CSVAGGSSYEQYF.

This chain connects TRBV5-1 to TRBJ1-3; D is ambiguous. The CDR3 is made up of 14 amino acids. CDR1 and CDR2 (germline): SGHRS, YFSETQ. Deletions cut 7 bases from V and 4 bases from J, with 15 bases between. CDR3 sequence: CASAGFLRGNTIYF. The CDR3 DNA reads as TGCGCCAGCGCGGGGTTTCTGCGGGGAAACACCATATATTTT.

V and J are TRBV6-4 and TRBJ2-3; 7 bases line up with TRBD1. Trimming removed 5 bases from V and 1 base from J; junction bases left unmatched: 6. CDR1 and CDR2 (germline): MRHNA, SNTAGT. The CDR3 covers 15 residues. This chain's CDR3 is CASSNTGAGTDTQYF. As DNA, the CDR3 is TGTGCCAGCAGTAATACAGGGGCTGGCACAGATACGCAGTATTTT.

This clone has only a few counts. CDR3 residues: CASRLQGEMGEQYF. The CDR3 DNA sequence: TGTGCCAGCAGGCTGCAGGGGGAAATGGGCGAGCAGTACTTC. This chain connects TRBV6-1 to TRBJ2-7; 7 bases map to TRBD1. Germline trimming cut 6 bases from V and 6 bases from J; bases unmatched to any gene: 11. This CDR3 is 14 amino acids long. Germline CDR1 and CDR2: MNHNS and SASEGT.

In this sample, this clone turned up a few times. The rearrangement links TRBV6-5 to TRBJ2-2; a possible D gene is TRBD2 (5 bases). The V end lost 0 bases, the J end lost 8 bases, and 10 bases lay between the germline ends. Germline V gene data show CDR1 as MNHEY and CDR2 as SVGAGI. The CDR3 totals 14 residues. In DNA form, the CDR3 reads TGTGCCAGCAGTTACTCAACCCGGAGGGGGGAGCTGTTTTTT. It codes for CASSYSTRRGELFF.

The chain links TRBV14 to TRBJ2-5; TRBD2 agrees at 8 bases. Germline V gives CDR1 SGHDN, CDR2 FVKESK. The CDR3 is made up of 17 amino acids. With 3 bases clipped from V and 2 bases from J, the junction kept 11 bases outside the gene matches. The CDR3 DNA reads as TGTGCCAGCAGCCAGGTTGGGGCACTAGCGGATCAAGAGACCCAGTACTTC. Amino acid sequence: CASSQVGALADQETQYF. The whole variable domain, filled in from reference TRBV14 and TRBJ2-5, reads EAGVTQFPSHSVIEKGQTVTLRCDPISGHDNLYWYRRVMGKEIKFLLHFVKESKQDESGMPNNRFLAERTGGTYSTLKVQPAELEDSGVYFCASSQVGALADQETQYFGPGTRLLVL.

The DNA for the CDR3 is TGTGCCACCCTATTTCTGGGGGAGCTGTTTTTT. Encoded protein: CATLFLGELFF. The chain employs TRBV19 and TRBJ2-2; the D is unclear. CDR3 length: 11 amino acids. The germline V gene encodes CDR1 LNHDA and CDR2 SQIVND (reference sequence). The V gene lost 10 bases and the J gene lost 8 bases, with 11 bases spanning the gap.

The rearrangement links TRBV30 to TRBJ2-2; TRBD2 matches at 10 bases. This CDR3 has 15 residues. Germline CDR1 and CDR2: GTSNPN and SVGIG (reference sequence). The V gene end was trimmed by 0 bases and the J gene end by 3 bases; junction bases not matched to a gene: 1. DNA of the CDR3: TGTGCCTGGAGTGTTGGGACTAGCGACACCGGGGAGCTGTTTTTT. Translating gives CAWSVGTSDTGELFF.

The genes are TRBV5-6 and TRBJ2-3; D is possibly TRBD2 (5 bases). The CDR3 runs 14 residues. Germline CDR1 SGHDT, CDR2 YYEEEE. V lost 0 bases and J lost 6, with 11 bases in between. The CDR3 DNA is TGTGCCAGCAGCTTGGGAGGGCCCATTGATACGCAGTATTTT. Its translation: CASSLGGPIDTQYF.

The table lists this clone with a count of one. V gene TRBV7-8 combines with J gene TRBJ1-5, with D unresolved. This CDR3 is 16 amino acids long. V lost 4 bases and J lost 0, with 13 bases in between. In germline, CDR1 is SGHVS, CDR2 FQNEAQ. This chain's CDR3 is CASSSRSPLSNQPQHF. As DNA, the CDR3 is TGTGCCAGCAGCTCCCGGTCTCCCCTTAGCAATCAGCCCCAGCATTTT.

The V and J genes are TRBV28 and TRBJ1-1; no reliable D call. The CDR3 consists of 13 residues. Germline CDR1 and CDR2: MDHEN and SYDVKM. V was trimmed by 6 bases and J by 4 bases, leaving 12 bases between them. CDR3 in DNA: TGTGCCAGCAGACCGGGAAGTTTCACTGAAGCTTTCTTT. Translated: CASRPGSFTEAFF.

J is TRBJ1-1 and V is TRBV19; 8 bases are shared with TRBD1. J was trimmed by 1 base and V by 9 bases; bases with no gene match: 4. Germline CDR1 and CDR2: LNHDA and SQIVND (reference sequence). The CDR3 spans 13 residues. CDR3 region: CASWTGPNTEAFF. The CDR3, as DNA: TGTGCCAGCTGGACAGGGCCGAACACTGAAGCTTTCTTT.

V usage is TRBV15 and J usage is TRBJ2-7, with TRBD2 matching over 7 bases. The germline V gene has CDR1 LNHNV and CDR2 YYDKDF (reference sequence). J was trimmed by 2 bases and V by 1 base; bases with no gene match: 5. The CDR3 runs 15 residues. The CDR3 region is CATSRALAETYEQYF. The CDR3 DNA is TGTGCCACCAGCAGAGCCCTAGCGGAGACCTACGAGCAGTACTTC.

This chain joins TRBV28 and TRBJ2-3; tentative D call: TRBD1 (6 bases). V lost 6 bases and J 4 bases, leaving 20 bases between the germline ends. Germline V lookup: CDR1 MDHEN, CDR2 SYDVKM. This CDR3 is 16 amino acids long. CDR3 in DNA: TGTGCCAGCAGCCCCCCTACAGGGAGTGGCCCAGATACGCAGTATTTT. This codes for CASSPPTGSGPDTQYF. Looking up the rest from reference TRBV28 and TRBJ2-3 gives the full variable domain: DVKVTQSSRYLVKRTGEKVFLECVQDMDHENMFWYRQDPGLGLRLIYFSYDVKMKEKGDIPEGYSVSREKKERFSLILESASTNQTSMYLCASSPPTGSGPDTQYFGPGTRLTVL.